This T cell receptor (beta chain) comes out of a study of cytomegalovirus exposure and HLA in healthy donors. Use of 60 Vbeta and 13 Jbeta primers characterized the PCR. Sequenced by immunoSEQ multiplex PCR; TCRdb stores in-frame clones only, minus some. Of 150,000 to 200,000 clones in the sample, 70% to 85% were seen once. Trimming cost V 1 base and J 6 bases; bases outside gene matches: 5. The CDR3 contains 15 residues. Per the germline V gene, CDR1 is SGHDN and CDR2 is FVKESK. The TCR originated in a man between 40 and 49 years old in good health and CMV-seropositive. The V and J genes are TRBV14 and TRBJ2-1, with 8 bases lining up with TRBD2. The material sequenced was PBMCs. The CDR3 bases are TGTGCCAGCAGCCAAGGGCCCGGGAGGGGCAATGAGCAGTTCTTC. This gives the protein CASSQGPGRGNEQFF.